Listed below are T cell receptor beta chains from one sample, sequenced in a study of blood T cell repertoires in COVID-19. Repertoires were generated with immunoSEQ multiplex PCR, while TCRdb's copy carries only in-frame clones and drops some. There are about 140,000 clones in the sample; about 83% occur only once, and approximately 16% lies in the top ten. Sequences were obtained from peripheral blood. The receptors here all came from a man aged 45-65 years with acute or convalescent COVID-19. CDR3s leave out the opening cysteine and the closing phenylalanine or tryptophan.

cdr3_aa	v_call	j_call
ASQIVSYGYT	TRBV2	TRBJ1-2
ASSSNIRQGNPSYEQY	TRBV5-1	TRBJ2-7
ASSLDRAGTDTQY	TRBV5-8	TRBJ2-3
ASSELLGLGTDTQY	TRBV6-1	TRBJ2-3
ASSLTGAGGNTEAF	TRBV5-1	TRBJ1-1
ASSFTRGTQY	TRBV5-4	TRBJ2-5
ASSSPTGYNSPLH	TRBV27	TRBJ1-6
ASSARTPGTDTQY	TRBV9	TRBJ2-3
ASSEAFDQPQH	TRBV6-1	TRBJ1-5
ASSPRRATEAF	TRBV12-3/TRBV12-4	TRBJ1-1
SASTTISNEQF	TRBV20-1	TRBJ2-1
ASSVAYQRGTQY	TRBV9	TRBJ2-5
ASSVGPGQGNYGYT	TRBV9	TRBJ1-2
ASSLMGMNTEAF	TRBV5-4	TRBJ1-1
ASSLEGGRPDTQY	TRBV5-1	TRBJ2-3
ASSLPSGGGPGTQY	TRBV6-2/TRBV6-3	TRBJ2-3
ASSSRLQTSTDTQY	TRBV3-1/TRBV3-2	TRBJ2-3
ASSSWGQGDNEQF	TRBV11-3	TRBJ2-1
ASSPGQGYQETQY	TRBV3-1/TRBV3-2	TRBJ2-5
ASSESRPGLSYNEQF	TRBV3-1/TRBV3-2	TRBJ2-1
ASSERGGSKAF	TRBV6-1	TRBJ1-1
ASSRTQPNYGYT	TRBV3-1/TRBV3-2	TRBJ1-2
ASSVGQATYEQY	TRBV9	TRBJ2-7
ASRRNYEGLYEQY	TRBV7-2	TRBJ2-7
ASSLLEEPNYGYT	TRBV5-1	TRBJ1-2
ASSRDSVNYGYT	TRBV19	TRBJ1-2
ASSPGAGGFYNEQF	TRBV27	TRBJ2-1
ASTQIRGDTQY	TRBV10-1	TRBJ2-3
SVAGSLGYEQY	TRBV29-1	TRBJ2-7
ASSVAGGPYNEQF	TRBV27	TRBJ2-1
ASTGVANYGYT	TRBV10-3	TRBJ1-2
ASSGSQGARSYNEQF	TRBV6-1	TRBJ2-1
ASQGNSDNEQF	TRBV7-9	TRBJ2-1
ASSLLGGNEKLF	TRBV3-1/TRBV3-2	TRBJ1-4
ASSSGGGTEAF	TRBV18	TRBJ1-1
ASSAQGLGGYT	TRBV10-2	TRBJ1-2
ASSVSLAGGQETQY	TRBV2	TRBJ2-5
ASSKLTGSLAGELF	TRBV19	TRBJ2-2
ASSPRQLSSYNEQF	TRBV7-7	TRBJ2-1
ASTAATGGSDTEAF	TRBV2	TRBJ1-1
ASSDAGGETQY	TRBV6-1	TRBJ2-5
ASSFSGASSSGNTIY	TRBV5-1	TRBJ1-3
ASRGQADGYT	TRBV2	TRBJ1-2
SAGTGIHGELF	TRBV29-1	TRBJ2-2
ASSEQANYGYT	TRBV10-1	TRBJ1-2
ASSQAGQHEAF	TRBV3-1/TRBV3-2	TRBJ1-1
AITDGQGGNEQF	TRBV10-3	TRBJ2-1
ASSPVLNTEAF	TRBV19	TRBJ1-1
ASSSDRSGTGELF	TRBV5-1	TRBJ2-2
ASSLFADRGQAF	TRBV28	TRBJ1-1
ASSQDYTYEQY	TRBV4-1	TRBJ2-7
ASSNRDGGYGYT	TRBV6-5	TRBJ1-2
ASSSGIHEQY	TRBV12-3/TRBV12-4	TRBJ2-7
ASSFGTKNTGELF	TRBV5-6	TRBJ2-2